This is a list of T cell receptor beta chains from one sample in a study of technical replicates of blood from several donors. TCRdb keeps only in-frame clones here, not all; method: immunoSEQ multiplex PCR. The repertoire has approximately 78,000 clones, nearly 97% of them found once; the top ten carry approximately 0.22%. Sequenced sample: T cells isolated from PBMCs. Receptors were obtained from a human donor in good health. CDR3s include the opening cysteine and the closing phenylalanine or tryptophan. A D gene is named only where the DNA matches it firmly. Part of the rows lack a size; the others show once, few, many or a class for expanded clones.

v_call,j_call,d_call,clone_size,cdr3_nt,cdr3_aa
TRBV7-2,TRBJ2-5,TRBD2,NA,TGTGCCAGCAGCCCCCGGGGTAGCGGGAGCAAGGCCCAGTACTTC,CASSPRGSGSKAQYF
TRBV30,TRBJ1-1,NA,once,TGTGCCTGGAGTGTACGAGGCGATTACACTGAAGCTTTCTTT,CAWSVRGDYTEAFF
TRBV11-1,TRBJ2-2,NA,NA,TGTGCCAGCAGCTTAAGGAGCCGCTCCGGGGAGCTGTTTTTT,CASSLRSRSGELFF
TRBV9,TRBJ2-1,NA,NA,TGTGCCAGCAGCGTAGATCCAGTATCCTACAATGAGCAGTTCTTC,CASSVDPVSYNEQFF
TRBV5-6,TRBJ1-5,NA,NA,TGTGCCAGCAGCCTGGGCTGGGGGGGCACGGAGCCCCAGCATTTT,CASSLGWGGTEPQHF
TRBV4-1,TRBJ1-5,NA,NA,TGCGCCAGCAGCCAAGGAGGCGGGGGCGGTCAGCCCCAGCATTTT,CASSQGGGGGQPQHF
TRBV19,TRBJ1-2,TRBD1,NA,TGTGCCAGTACCCCTCCACCGGGACAGCAGTATGGCTACACCTTC,CASTPPPGQQYGYTF
TRBV4-2,TRBJ2-2,NA,NA,TGTGCCAGCAGCCAAGTAGTTCTCGGATCAACAGAACAGGCGGACCCGAACACCGGGGAGCTGTTTTTT,CASSQVVLGSTEQADPNTGELFF
TRBV18,TRBJ2-3,NA,NA,TGTGCCAGCTCACCAGGCAGGGGAGATACGCAGTATTTT,CASSPGRGDTQYF
TRBV29-1,TRBJ2-6,TRBD1,once,TGCAGCGTTGAAGTGACAGGGGTTCCTGGGGCCAACGTCCTGACTTTC,CSVEVTGVPGANVLTF
TRBV7-8,TRBJ2-3,TRBD1,NA,TGTGCCAGCAGCAAGGAACAGGGGATCTTCACAGATACGCAGTATTTT,CASSKEQGIFTDTQYF
TRBV7-2,TRBJ2-7,TRBD2,NA,TGTGCCAGCAGCTTAGTGGCTAGCGGAAACTACGAGCAGTACTTC,CASSLVASGNYEQYF
TRBV5-1,TRBJ1-4,NA,once,TGCGCCAGCAGGGAGGGAGTAACTAATGAAAAACTGTTTTTT,CASREGVTNEKLFF
TRBV5-1,TRBJ1-2,NA,NA,TGCGCCAGCTCTCTCGGGGATACTTCTAACTATGGCTACACCTTC,CASSLGDTSNYGYTF
TRBV5-4,TRBJ2-3,TRBD2,NA,TGTGCCAGCAGCCGGCGGGGGGGCGGCACAGATACGCAGTATTTT,CASSRRGGGTDTQYF
TRBV2,TRBJ2-5,NA,NA,TGTGCCACCCTCTTCCCGGGAGTACAGACCCAGTACTTC,CATLFPGVQTQYF
TRBV19,TRBJ1-5,TRBD1,NA,TGTGCCAGTAGTGGGACAGGGGGCTCCTATAGCAATCAGCCCCAGCATTTT,CASSGTGGSYSNQPQHF
TRBV14,TRBJ2-6,NA,NA,TGTGCCAGCAGCCAAGCGCAGAACTCTGGGGCCAACGTCCTGACTTTC,CASSQAQNSGANVLTF
TRBV7-9,TRBJ1-2,TRBD1,NA,TGTGCCAGCAGCGAGACAGGGGGCGACGGCTACACCTTC,CASSETGGDGYTF
TRBV27,TRBJ2-7,TRBD2,NA,TGTGCCAGCAGTTTATCTCTAGCGGGAGTCTACGAGCAGTACTTC,CASSLSLAGVYEQYF
TRBV11-2,TRBJ2-2,TRBD2,NA,TGTGCCAGCAGCGCAACTAGCGTGGCCGGGGAGCTGTTTTTT,CASSATSVAGELFF
TRBV7-3,TRBJ2-1,TRBD2,once,TGTGCCAGCAGCTTCGAATTACTAGCGGGGGTTAATGAGCAGTTCTTC,CASSFELLAGVNEQFF
TRBV7-9,TRBJ1-5,NA,NA,TGTGCCACCGGAGGGCTGACCTACAATCAGCCCCAGCATTTT,CATGGLTYNQPQHF
TRBV7-6,TRBJ1-1,NA,NA,TGTGCCAGCAGCTCCTTAGGGGAGGGCACTGAAGCTTTCTTT,CASSSLGEGTEAFF
TRBV5-1,TRBJ2-5,NA,once,TGCGCCAGCAGCTTGGCAGGGGAGTTGGAGACCCAGTACTTC,CASSLAGELETQYF
TRBV16,TRBJ2-2,TRBD1,few,TGTACCAGCAGACGCAAGGGACAGGTGAACACCGGGGAGCTGTTTTTT,CTSRRKGQVNTGELFF
TRBV30,TRBJ2-3,NA,NA,TGTGCCTGGGCCGGGGGGCTGGGAGATACGCAGTATTTT,CAWAGGLGDTQYF
TRBV7-9,TRBJ1-2,TRBD1,NA,TGTGCCAGCAGCTTAGAGAGGGACAGGGCGGACTATGGCTACACCTTC,CASSLERDRADYGYTF
TRBV29-1,TRBJ2-7,NA,NA,TGCAGCGTTGAAGATAGTCCGCCGTACGAGCAGTACTTC,CSVEDSPPYEQYF
TRBV4-1,TRBJ2-2,NA,once,TGCGCCAGCAGCCAACGCAGACACGTATCGACACCCGGGGAGCTGTTTTTT,CASSQRRHVSTPGELFF
TRBV5-1,TRBJ2-5,TRBD2,NA,TGCGCCAGCAGCTCAGGTCCCGGACTAGCGCATCAAGAGACCCAGTACTTC,CASSSGPGLAHQETQYF
TRBV7-9,TRBJ2-7,TRBD2,NA,TGTGCCAGCAGCTTAGTTGGGGTAGCGGGAGACTACGAGCAGTACTTC,CASSLVGVAGDYEQYF
TRBV5-1,TRBJ2-5,NA,NA,TGCGCCAGCAGCTGGGGGGACAGTGGCGGGGAGACCCAGTACTTC,CASSWGDSGGETQYF
TRBV6-1,TRBJ1-1,TRBD1,NA,TGTGCCAGCAGTGGCAGGGGGCTAGGAACTGAAGCTTTCTTT,CASSGRGLGTEAFF
TRBV10-3,TRBJ1-4,NA,NA,TGTGCCATCAGTGAGTCGAAATCCGGGGGGCCTAATGAAAAACTGTTTTTT,CAISESKSGGPNEKLFF
TRBV5-1,TRBJ2-5,TRBD2,once,TGCGCCAGCAGCTCAGACCTCTTAGCGGGGGGGGCTCAAGAGACCCAGTACTTC,CASSSDLLAGGAQETQYF
TRBV19,TRBJ2-2,TRBD1,NA,TGTGCCAGTATTCCACCACGACAGGGGAAGAACACCGGGGAGCTGTTTTTT,CASIPPRQGKNTGELFF
TRBV7-9,TRBJ2-7,NA,NA,TGTGCCAGCAGCCCAGACAGGCACTACGAGCAGTACTTC,CASSPDRHYEQYF
TRBV20-1,TRBJ1-2,NA,NA,TGCAGTGTACATCCTAACTATGGCTACACCTTC,CSVHPNYGYTF
TRBV5-8,TRBJ1-5,NA,NA,TGTGCCAGCAGCTTGGTACGACAGGCCTATAGCAATCAGCCCCAGCATTTT,CASSLVRQAYSNQPQHF
TRBV5-1,TRBJ2-7,NA,NA,TGCGCCAGCAGCTTAGGACTCCTGTCGGGCGAGCAGTACTTC,CASSLGLLSGEQYF
TRBV30,TRBJ2-2,NA,NA,TGTGCCTGGGACCAACGAGCGAGCACCGGGGAGCTGTTTTTT,CAWDQRASTGELFF
TRBV5-6,TRBJ2-7,NA,once,TGTGCCAGCAGCTTGTTAGGGGATTACGAGCAGTACTTC,CASSLLGDYEQYF
TRBV2,TRBJ2-4,NA,NA,TGTGCCAGCAGTATAGATAGCGGAAACATTCAGTACTTC,CASSIDSGNIQYF
TRBV10-3,TRBJ2-7,TRBD1,NA,TGTGCCAGCAAGGGACAGGGAGACTACGAGCAGTACTTC,CASKGQGDYEQYF
TRBV4-1,TRBJ2-7,TRBD1,NA,TGCGCCAGCAGCCAAGGAACTACAGGGGGTCGATACGAGCAGTACTTC,CASSQGTTGGRYEQYF
TRBV2,TRBJ2-5,NA,NA,TGTGCCAGCGGGGGCAGGGGTCCTCAAGAGACCCAGTACTTC,CASGGRGPQETQYF
TRBV11-3,TRBJ2-2,TRBD2,NA,TGTGCCGGGGGACTAGCGGGGTCCGGGGAGCTGTTTTTT,CAGGLAGSGELFF
TRBV5-1,TRBJ1-1,NA,NA,TGCGCCAGCAGGATTCGGTGGGGCAACACTGAAGCTTTCTTT,CASRIRWGNTEAFF
TRBV29-1,TRBJ1-2,TRBD1,NA,TGCAGCGCCATTGTTACAGGGGTCGATTATGGCTACACCTTC,CSAIVTGVDYGYTF
TRBV4-1,TRBJ2-5,TRBD1,NA,TGCGCCAGCAGCCGACAGGGACAAGAGACCCAGTACTTC,CASSRQGQETQYF
TRBV7-6,TRBJ2-5,NA,NA,TGTGCCAGCAGCTTAATAGGGGCAGGGGAGACCCAGTACTTC,CASSLIGAGETQYF
TRBV6-6,TRBJ2-1,TRBD1,NA,TGTGCCAGCACTTCACAGGGGTACAATGAGCAGTTCTTC,CASTSQGYNEQFF
TRBV29-1,TRBJ1-2,NA,NA,TGCAGCGTTGAAGAGGGCTCGGGACTCCTACTCTATGGCTACACCTTC,CSVEEGSGLLLYGYTF
TRBV2,TRBJ1-1,TRBD1,NA,TGTGCCAGCAGGGATACAGGGGCCTGGACTGAAGCTTTCTTT,CASRDTGAWTEAFF
TRBV7-8,TRBJ1-5,NA,few,TGTGCCAGCAGCCGGACAGAACCACCGCCCCAGCATTTT,CASSRTEPPPQHF
TRBV30,TRBJ2-5,NA,once,TGTGCCTGGAGTGTTCAGGGAGGTAGGGAGACCCAGTACTTC,CAWSVQGGRETQYF
TRBV30,TRBJ2-3,NA,NA,TGTGCCTGGAGTGTACCAGGGACAGATACGCAGTATTTT,CAWSVPGTDTQYF